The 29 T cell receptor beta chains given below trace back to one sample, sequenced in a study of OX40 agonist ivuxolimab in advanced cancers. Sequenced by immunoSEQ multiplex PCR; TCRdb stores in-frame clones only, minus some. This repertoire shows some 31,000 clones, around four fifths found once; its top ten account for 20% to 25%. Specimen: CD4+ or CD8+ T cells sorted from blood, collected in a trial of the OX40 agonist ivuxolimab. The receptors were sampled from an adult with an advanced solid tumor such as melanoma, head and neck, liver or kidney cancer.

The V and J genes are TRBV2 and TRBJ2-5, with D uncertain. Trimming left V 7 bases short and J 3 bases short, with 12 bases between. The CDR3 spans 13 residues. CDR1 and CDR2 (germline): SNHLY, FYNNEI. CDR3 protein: CASIHDSEETQYF. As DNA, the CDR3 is TGTGCCAGCATTCATGATTCTGAAGAGACCCAGTACTTC.

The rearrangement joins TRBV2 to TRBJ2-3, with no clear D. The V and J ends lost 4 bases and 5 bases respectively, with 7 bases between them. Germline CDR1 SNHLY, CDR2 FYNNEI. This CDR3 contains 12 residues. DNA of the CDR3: TGTGCCAGCAGTGTAGTTGTAGATACGCAGTATTTT. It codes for CASSVVVDTQYF.

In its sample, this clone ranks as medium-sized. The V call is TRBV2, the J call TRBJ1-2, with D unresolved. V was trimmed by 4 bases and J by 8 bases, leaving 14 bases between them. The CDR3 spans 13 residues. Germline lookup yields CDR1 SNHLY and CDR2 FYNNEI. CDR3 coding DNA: TGTGCCAGCAGTGCTGGGGATCTGAGGGGCTACACCTTC. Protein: CASSAGDLRGYTF.

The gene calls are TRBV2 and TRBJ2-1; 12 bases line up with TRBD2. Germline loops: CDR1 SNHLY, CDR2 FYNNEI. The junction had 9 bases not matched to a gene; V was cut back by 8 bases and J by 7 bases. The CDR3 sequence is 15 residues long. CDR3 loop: CASPLAGGRNNEQFF. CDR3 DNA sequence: TGTGCCAGCCCCCTAGCGGGGGGGCGTAATAATGAGCAGTTCTTC.

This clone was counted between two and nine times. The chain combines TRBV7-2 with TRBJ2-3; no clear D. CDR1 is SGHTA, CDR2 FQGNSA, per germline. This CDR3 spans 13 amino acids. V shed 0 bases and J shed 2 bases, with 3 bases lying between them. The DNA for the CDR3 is TGTGCCAGCAGCTTAGCTAACACAGATACGCAGTATTTT. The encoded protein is CASSLANTDTQYF.

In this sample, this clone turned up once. The CDR3 loop reads CASSFGQISNQPQHF. CDR3 coding DNA: TGTGCCAGCAGCTTCGGACAGATTAGCAATCAGCCCCAGCATTTT. The rearrangement joins TRBV5-6 to TRBJ1-5, with D possibly being TRBD1 (6 bases). Per germline, CDR1 SGHDT and CDR2 YYEEEE. The CDR3 runs to 15 residues. Trimming took off 2 bases at V and 0 bases at J, with 9 bases between the two ends.

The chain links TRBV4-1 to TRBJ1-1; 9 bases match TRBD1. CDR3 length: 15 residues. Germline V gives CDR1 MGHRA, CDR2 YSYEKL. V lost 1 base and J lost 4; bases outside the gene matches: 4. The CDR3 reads CASSQADRGGTEAFF. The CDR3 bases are TGCGCCAGCAGCCAAGCGGACAGGGGAGGCACTGAAGCTTTCTTT.

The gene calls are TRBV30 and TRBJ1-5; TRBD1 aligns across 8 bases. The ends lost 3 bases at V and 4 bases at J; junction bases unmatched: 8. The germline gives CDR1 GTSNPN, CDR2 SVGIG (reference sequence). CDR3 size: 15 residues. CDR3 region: CAWSDTGGRNQPQHF. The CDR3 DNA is TGTGCCTGGAGCGATACAGGGGGGAGGAATCAGCCCCAGCATTTT.

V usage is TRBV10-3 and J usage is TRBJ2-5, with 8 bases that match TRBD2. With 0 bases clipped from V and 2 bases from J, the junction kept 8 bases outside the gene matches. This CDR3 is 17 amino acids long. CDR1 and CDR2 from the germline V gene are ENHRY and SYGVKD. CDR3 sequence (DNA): TGTGCCATCAGTGAGTCCGGACTAGCTCCCCCACAAGAGACCCAGTACTTC. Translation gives CAISESGLAPPQETQYF.

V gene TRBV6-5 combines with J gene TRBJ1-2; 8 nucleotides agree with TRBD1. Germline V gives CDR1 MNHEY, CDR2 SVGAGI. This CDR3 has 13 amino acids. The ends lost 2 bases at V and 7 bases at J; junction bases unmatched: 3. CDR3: CASSYEQGVGYTF. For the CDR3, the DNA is TGTGCCAGCAGTTACGAACAGGGGGTTGGCTACACCTTC.

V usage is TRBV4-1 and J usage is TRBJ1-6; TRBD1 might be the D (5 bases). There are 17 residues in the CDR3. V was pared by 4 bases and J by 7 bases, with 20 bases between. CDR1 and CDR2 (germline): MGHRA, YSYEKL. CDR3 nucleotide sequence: TGCGCCAGCAGCCCCCGGGGCCAGGGAATTTGGAATTCACCCCTCCACTTT. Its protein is CASSPRGQGIWNSPLHF.

The CDR3 is CASSTLGLGETQYF. The CDR3 nucleotides are TGTGCCAGTAGTACGCTGGGTTTGGGGGAGACCCAGTACTTC. This chain connects TRBV19 to TRBJ2-5; D unresolved. Looked up from germline, CDR1 is LNHDA and CDR2 is SQIVND (reference sequence). The CDR3 is 14 amino acids. V lost 4 bases and J lost 5, with 14 bases in between.

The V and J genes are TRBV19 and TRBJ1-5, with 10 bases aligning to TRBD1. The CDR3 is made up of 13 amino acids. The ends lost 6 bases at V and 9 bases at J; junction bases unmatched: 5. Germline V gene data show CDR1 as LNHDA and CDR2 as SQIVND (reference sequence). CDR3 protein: CASRDRGTGPQHF. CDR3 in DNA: TGTGCCAGTAGGGACAGGGGGACAGGGCCCCAGCATTTT.

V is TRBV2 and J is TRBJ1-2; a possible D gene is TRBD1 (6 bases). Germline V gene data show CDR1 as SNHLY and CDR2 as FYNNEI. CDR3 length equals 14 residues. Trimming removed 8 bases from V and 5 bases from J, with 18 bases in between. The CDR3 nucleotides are TGTGCCAGCCCCGGTAGGGGGGGGTTTTATGGCTACACCTTC. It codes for CASPGRGGFYGYTF.

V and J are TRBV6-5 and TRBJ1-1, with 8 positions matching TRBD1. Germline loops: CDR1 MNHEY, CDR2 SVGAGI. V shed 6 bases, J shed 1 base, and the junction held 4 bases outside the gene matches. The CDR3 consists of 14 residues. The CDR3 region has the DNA TGTGCCAGCAGGCCCACAGGGGGGAACACTGAAGCTTTCTTT. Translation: CASRPTGGNTEAFF.

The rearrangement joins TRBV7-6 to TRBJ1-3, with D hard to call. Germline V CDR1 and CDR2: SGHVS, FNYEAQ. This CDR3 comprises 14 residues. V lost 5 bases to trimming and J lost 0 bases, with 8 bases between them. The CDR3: CASSDGASGNTIYF. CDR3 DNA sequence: TGTGCCAGCAGCGACGGAGCCTCTGGAAACACCATATATTTT.

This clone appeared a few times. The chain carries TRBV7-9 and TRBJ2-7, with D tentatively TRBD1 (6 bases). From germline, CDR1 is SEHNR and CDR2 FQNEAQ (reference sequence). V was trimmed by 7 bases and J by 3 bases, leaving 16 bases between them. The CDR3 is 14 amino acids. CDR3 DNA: TGTGCCAGCAATCGGGCAGGGGTCGACTACGAGCAGTACTTC. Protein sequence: CASNRAGVDYEQYF.

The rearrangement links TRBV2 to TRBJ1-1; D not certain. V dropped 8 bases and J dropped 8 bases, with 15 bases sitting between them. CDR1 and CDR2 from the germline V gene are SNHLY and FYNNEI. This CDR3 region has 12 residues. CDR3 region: CASLFLESEAFF. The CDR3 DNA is TGTGCCAGCCTATTTTTGGAGTCGGAAGCTTTCTTT. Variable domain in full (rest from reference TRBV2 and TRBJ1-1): EPEVTQTPSHQVTQMGQEVILRCVPISNHLYFYWYRQILGQKVEFLVSFYNNEISEKSEIFDDQFSVERPDGSNFTLKIRSTKLEDSAMYFCASLFLESEAFFGQGTRLTVV.

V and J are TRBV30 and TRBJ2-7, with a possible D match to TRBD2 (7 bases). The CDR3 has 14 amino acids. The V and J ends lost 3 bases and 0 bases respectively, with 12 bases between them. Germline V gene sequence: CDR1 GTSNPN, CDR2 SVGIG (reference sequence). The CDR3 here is CAWRAAGASYEQYF. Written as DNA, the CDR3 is TGTGCCTGGAGAGCCGCGGGGGCCTCCTACGAGCAGTACTTC.

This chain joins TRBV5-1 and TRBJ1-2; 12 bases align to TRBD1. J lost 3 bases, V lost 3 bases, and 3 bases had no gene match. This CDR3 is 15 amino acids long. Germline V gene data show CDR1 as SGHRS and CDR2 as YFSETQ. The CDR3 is CASSSGTGGDYGYTF. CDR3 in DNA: TGCGCCAGCAGCTCGGGGACAGGGGGCGACTATGGCTACACCTTC.

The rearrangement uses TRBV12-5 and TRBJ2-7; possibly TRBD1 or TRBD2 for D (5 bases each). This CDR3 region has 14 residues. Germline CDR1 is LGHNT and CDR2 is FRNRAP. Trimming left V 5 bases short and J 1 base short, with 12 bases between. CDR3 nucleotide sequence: TGTGCTAGTGGTGCGTGGGACGCTTCCTACGAGCAGTACTTC. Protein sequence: CASGAWDASYEQYF.

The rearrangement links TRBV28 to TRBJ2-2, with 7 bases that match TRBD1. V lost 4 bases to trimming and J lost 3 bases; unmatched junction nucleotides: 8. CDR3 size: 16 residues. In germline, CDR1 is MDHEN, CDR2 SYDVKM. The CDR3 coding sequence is TGTGCCAGCAGTTCCCTCGGGACAGAAGACACCGGGGAGCTGTTTTTT. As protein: CASSSLGTEDTGELFF. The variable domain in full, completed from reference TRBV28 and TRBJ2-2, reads DVKVTQSSRYLVKRTGEKVFLECVQDMDHENMFWYRQDPGLGLRLIYFSYDVKMKEKGDIPEGYSVSREKKERFSLILESASTNQTSMYLCASSSLGTEDTGELFFGEGSRLTVL.

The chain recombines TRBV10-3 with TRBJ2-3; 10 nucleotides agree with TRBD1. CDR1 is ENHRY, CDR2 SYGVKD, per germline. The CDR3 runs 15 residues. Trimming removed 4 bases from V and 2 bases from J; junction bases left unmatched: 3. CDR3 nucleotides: TGTGCCATCAGTGCCGGGACAGGGGACACAGATACGCAGTATTTT. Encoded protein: CAISAGTGDTDTQYF.

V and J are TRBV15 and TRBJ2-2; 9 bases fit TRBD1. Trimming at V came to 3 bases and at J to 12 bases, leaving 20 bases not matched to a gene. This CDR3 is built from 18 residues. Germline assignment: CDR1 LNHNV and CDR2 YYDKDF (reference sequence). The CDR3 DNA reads TGTGCCACCAGCAGTACCCGGGACAGGGCGTACCTAAGGGGAAAGCTGTTTTTT. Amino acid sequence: CATSSTRDRAYLRGKLFF.

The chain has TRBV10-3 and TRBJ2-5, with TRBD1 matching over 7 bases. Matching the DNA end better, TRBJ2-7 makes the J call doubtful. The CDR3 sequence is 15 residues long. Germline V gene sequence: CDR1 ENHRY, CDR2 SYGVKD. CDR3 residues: CAISESGTATYEQYF. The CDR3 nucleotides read TGTGCCATCAGTGAGTCGGGGACAGCCACCTACGAGCAGTACTTC.

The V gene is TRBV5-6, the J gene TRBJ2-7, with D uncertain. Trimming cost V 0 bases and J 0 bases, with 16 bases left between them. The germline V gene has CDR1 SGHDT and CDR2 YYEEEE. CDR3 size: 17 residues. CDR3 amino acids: CASSLGQRAPFSYEQYF. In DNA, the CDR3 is TGTGCCAGCAGCTTGGGGCAGCGAGCCCCATTCTCCTACGAGCAGTACTTC.

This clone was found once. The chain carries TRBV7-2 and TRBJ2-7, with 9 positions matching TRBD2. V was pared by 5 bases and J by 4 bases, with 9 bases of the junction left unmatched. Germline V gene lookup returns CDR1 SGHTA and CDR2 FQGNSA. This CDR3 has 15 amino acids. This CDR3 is CASSESGGPYYEQYF. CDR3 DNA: TGTGCCAGCAGCGAAAGCGGGGGGCCCTATTACGAGCAGTACTTC.

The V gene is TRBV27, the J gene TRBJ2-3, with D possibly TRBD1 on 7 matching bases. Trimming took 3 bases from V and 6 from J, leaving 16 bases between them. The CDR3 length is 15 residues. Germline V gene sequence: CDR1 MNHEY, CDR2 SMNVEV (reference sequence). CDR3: CASSFRRGAGDTQYF. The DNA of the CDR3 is TGTGCCAGCAGTTTTCGCAGGGGGGCTGGGGATACGCAGTATTTT.

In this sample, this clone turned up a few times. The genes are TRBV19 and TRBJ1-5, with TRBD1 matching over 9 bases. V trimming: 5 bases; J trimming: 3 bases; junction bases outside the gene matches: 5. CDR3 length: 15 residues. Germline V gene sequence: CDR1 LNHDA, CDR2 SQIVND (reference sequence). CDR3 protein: CASSLVQGANQPQHF. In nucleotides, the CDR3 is TGTGCCAGTAGTCTAGTACAGGGGGCCAATCAGCCCCAGCATTTT. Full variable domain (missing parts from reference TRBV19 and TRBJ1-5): DGGITQSPKYLFRKEGQNVTLSCEQNLNHDAMYWYRQDPGQGLRLIYYSQIVNDFQKGDIAEGYSVSREKKESFPLTVTSAQKNPTAFYLCASSLVQGANQPQHFGDGTRLSIL.